The source of this T cell receptor (beta chain) is a study of siplizumab effects on memory and regulatory T cells (dated by TCRdb to about 2019). For the study in its entirety: The study looked at the effect of siplizumab, an anti-CD2 antibody, on alloreactive T-cell subsets in allogeneic mixed lymphocyte reactions made from human PBMCs. Results the study describes overall, beyond this receptor: Sequences below about 10^-5 frequency were poorly captured, so only a minor fraction of alloreactive clones could be mapped to unstimulated subsets. Unstimulated naive T cells appeared more diverse than memory T cells, and naive cells seemed to contribute substantially to the alloresponse. Siplizumab significantly reduced the cumulative frequency of alloreactive sequences traceable to unstimulated CD4+ memory T cells. In reactions with siplizumab, an average of around 70% of mappable alloreactive CD4+ clones were Treg-derived, compared with 25% to 30% in control reactions. About 80-96% of proliferating CD4+ or CD8+ clones could not be given a naive or memory phenotype. No functional confirmation was obtained for the suppressive function of proliferating Tregs from siplizumab cultures.

Library method: the immunoSEQ multiplex PCR assay. About 10^5 TCR templates per sample were assayed by the deep sequencing platform. Genomic DNA extracted from sorted T cells was the material used for TCRbeta CDR3 sequencing. In the paper's pipeline: The R programming language was used for clonal analysis of TCRbeta CDR3 data. Unstimulated samples were compared with post-reaction CFSE-low samples to define alloreactive CD4+ and CD8+ clones. Regulatory or non-regulatory origin of alloreactive CD4+ clones was assigned by matching sequences to the sorted unstimulated Treg and non-Treg repertoires. TCRdb's version of the immuneACCESS table is confined to in-frame rearrangements and falls short of the full clone set. An unresolved V gene accounts for under half of the shortfall where checked; the remainder is of unknown origin. The DNA was the basis for D and trimming; V, J and clone size are from that table. The sample includes around 26,000 clones, with 75% to 85% observed a single time. In total, the top ten clones hold 24% of the sample.

Unstimulated CD4+ memory cells were also sequenced in three donor pairs, together with CD4+ naive, CD8+ TEMRA, CD8+ naive and CD8+ effector memory subsets. TCRbeta CDR3 sequencing was performed on sorted unstimulated T cells and on proliferating T cells recovered from mixed lymphocyte reactions. Fresh whole blood from nine to ten HLA-typed healthy donors was used as the source from which PBMCs were isolated. Remarks on this clone: Its antigen specificity is not known. No quality values exist for individual bases; no much larger clone is one base distant.

V and J lose 1 base and 8 bases, and a span of 11 bases separates them. The CDR3 holds 13 amino acids from the cysteine to the phenylalanine. CDR3 DNA is the only sequence kept; it has 39 bases, read in frame from the first base. Via the germline V gene, CDR1 is MDHEN and CDR2 SYDVKM. This clonotype was obtained from a human donor in good health. Here the chain combines TRBV28 and TRBJ1-2, with no D gene named confidently. Sample: memory CD4+ T cells sorted from blood. The cell subset or site label for this specimen denotes: unstimulated CD4+ memory T cells. The DNA sequence reads TGTGCCAGCAGTTTATCTACGGGTGACGGCTACACCTTC. The encoded protein is CASSLSTGDGYTF.